A single sample is the source of the 6 T cell receptor beta chains below, sequenced in a study of T cells after yellow fever vaccination. Each CDR3 protein is one row after TCRdb ran MiXCR on the 5' RACE reads. The data show approximately 600,000 distinct CDR3 sequences, with roughly 12% seen just once and about 15% held by the top ten. Sample: PBMCs, taken on the day of the yellow fever booster vaccination. Every receptor here comes from a man aged 25 to 40 who received the YFV17D yellow fever vaccine.

Many counts were recorded for this clonotype. The gene calls are TRBV9 and TRBJ1-3; 7 bases agree with TRBD1. Germline V CDR1 and CDR2: SGDLS, YYNGEE. J lost 3 bases, V lost 5 bases, and 11 bases had no gene match. The CDR3 covers 16 residues. Written as DNA, the CDR3 is TGTGCCAGCAGTGGAAGGACAGGCCTGAGTGGAAACACCATATATTTT. As protein: CASSGRTGLSGNTIYF.

V usage is TRBV10-3 and J usage is TRBJ2-2; 10 positions agree with TRBD2. Germline V gene data show CDR1 as ENHRY and CDR2 as SYGVKD. With V trimmed by 10 bases and J by 6 bases, 20 bases remained unmatched. The CDR3 is 18 amino acids. CDR3: CATEPVLAGGPDAGELFF. CDR3 sequence (DNA): TGTGCCACCGAACCCGTCTTAGCGGGAGGCCCAGACGCCGGGGAGCTGTTTTTT.

The chain is built from TRBV5-1 and TRBJ1-2, with D possibly TRBD1 on 5 matching bases. V shed 0 bases and J shed 7 bases, with 13 bases lying between them. The CDR3 runs 14 residues. The germline V gene encodes CDR1 SGHRS and CDR2 YFSETQ. DNA for the CDR3: TGCGCCAGCAGCTTGGAGGCCCAAGGGACTGGCTACACCTTC. As protein: CASSLEAQGTGYTF.

This clonotype has more than one count but fewer than ten. V and J are TRBV3-1 and TRBJ2-1; no clear D gene. Trimming stripped 1 base from V and 7 bases from J, with 5 bases between. The germline CDR1 and CDR2 sequences are LGHDT and YNNKEL (reference sequence). The CDR3 loop spans 12 amino acids. In nucleotides, the CDR3 is TGTGCCAGCAGCCAAGCCGTGAATGAGCAGTTCTTC. Its protein is CASSQAVNEQFF.

The chain combines TRBV7-2 with TRBJ2-3; 13 bases line up with TRBD2. The CDR3 spans 17 residues. Trimming removed 5 bases from V and 7 bases from J; junction bases left unmatched: 12. Per germline, CDR1 SGHTA and CDR2 FQGNSA. This CDR3 is CASSPLTSGRVRNTQYF. CDR3 coding DNA: TGTGCCAGCAGCCCTCTAACTAGCGGGAGGGTTCGAAATACGCAGTATTTT.

This chain uses TRBV7-3 with TRBJ2-2; D is uncertain. The CDR3 has 16 residues. V gave up 0 bases and J gave up 5 bases, with 13 bases separating them. Per germline, CDR1 SGHTA and CDR2 FQGTGA. For the CDR3, the DNA is TGTGCCAGCAGCTTAACTAGTAGTCGTGGTACCGGGGAGCTGTTTTTT. Protein: CASSLTSSRGTGELFF.